This T cell receptor (beta chain) was sequenced in a study of OX40 agonist ivuxolimab in advanced cancers. This table comes from immunoSEQ multiplex PCR, and its TCRdb copy is limited to in-frame clones, with some not included. Here the sample spans some 78,000 clones, 88% being singletons. The germline V and J ends were trimmed by 5 bases and 3 bases, with 13 bases remaining between them. The CDR3 consists of 14 residues. CDR1 SGHTA and CDR2 FQGTGA come from the germline V gene. Study conclusions and caveats: The work left the antigen specificity of expanded peripheral T cells undetermined. Clonal expansion was seen in CD4+ and CD8+ blood T cells by week 6 at 0.1 to 3.0 mg/kg.

This clone was seen a handful of times. The antigen is not known. Sequenced material: CD4+ or CD8+ T cells sorted from blood, taken in a trial of the OX40 agonist ivuxolimab. The chain employs TRBV7-3 and TRBJ1-1; maybe TRBD1 (5 bases). The TCR was taken from an adult with an advanced solid tumor such as melanoma, head and neck, liver or kidney cancer. CDR3 residues: CASSPAGGDTEAFF. In nucleotides, the CDR3 is TGTGCCAGCAGCCCTGCGGGAGGGGACACTGAAGCTTTCTTT.